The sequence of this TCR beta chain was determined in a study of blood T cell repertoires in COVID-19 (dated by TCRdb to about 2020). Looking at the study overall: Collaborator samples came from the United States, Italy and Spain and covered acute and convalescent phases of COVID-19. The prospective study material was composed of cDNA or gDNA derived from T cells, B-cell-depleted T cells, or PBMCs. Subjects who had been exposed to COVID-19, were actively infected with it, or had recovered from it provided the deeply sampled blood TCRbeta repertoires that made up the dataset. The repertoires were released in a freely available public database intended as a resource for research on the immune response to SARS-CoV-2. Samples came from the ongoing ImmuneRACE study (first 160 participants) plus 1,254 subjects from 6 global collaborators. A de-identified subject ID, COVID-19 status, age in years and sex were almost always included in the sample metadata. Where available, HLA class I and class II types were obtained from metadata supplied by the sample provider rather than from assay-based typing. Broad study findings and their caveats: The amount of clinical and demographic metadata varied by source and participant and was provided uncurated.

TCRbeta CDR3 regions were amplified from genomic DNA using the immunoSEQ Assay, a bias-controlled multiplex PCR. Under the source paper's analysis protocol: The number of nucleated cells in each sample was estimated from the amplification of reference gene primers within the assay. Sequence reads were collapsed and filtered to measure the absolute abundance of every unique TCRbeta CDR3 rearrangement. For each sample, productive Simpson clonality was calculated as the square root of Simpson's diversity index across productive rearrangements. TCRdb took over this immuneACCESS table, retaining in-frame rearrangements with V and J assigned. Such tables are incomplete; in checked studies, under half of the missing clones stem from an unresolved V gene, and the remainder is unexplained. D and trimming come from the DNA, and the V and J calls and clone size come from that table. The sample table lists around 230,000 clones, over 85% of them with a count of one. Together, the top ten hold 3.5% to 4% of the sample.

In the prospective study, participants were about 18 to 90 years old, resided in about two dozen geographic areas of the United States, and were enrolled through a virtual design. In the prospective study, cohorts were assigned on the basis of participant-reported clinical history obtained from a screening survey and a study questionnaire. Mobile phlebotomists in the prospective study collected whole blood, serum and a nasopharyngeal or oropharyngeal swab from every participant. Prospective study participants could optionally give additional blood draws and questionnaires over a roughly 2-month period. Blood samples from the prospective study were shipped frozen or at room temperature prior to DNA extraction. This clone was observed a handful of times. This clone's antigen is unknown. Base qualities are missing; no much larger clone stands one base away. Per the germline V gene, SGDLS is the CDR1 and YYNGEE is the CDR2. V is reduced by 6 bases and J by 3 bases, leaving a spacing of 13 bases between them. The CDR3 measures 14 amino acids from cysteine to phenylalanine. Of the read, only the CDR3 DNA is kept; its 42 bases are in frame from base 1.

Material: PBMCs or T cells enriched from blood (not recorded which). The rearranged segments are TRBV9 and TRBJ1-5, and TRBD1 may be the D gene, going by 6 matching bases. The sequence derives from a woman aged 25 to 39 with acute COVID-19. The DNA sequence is TGTGCCAGCAACCAGGGGAGCTCCAATCAGCCCCAGCATTTT. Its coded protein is CASNQGSSNQPQHF.